The 8 T cell receptor beta chains reported below all come from one sample, sequenced in a study of cytomegalovirus exposure and HLA in healthy donors listed by TCRdb under 2017. Library prep was done by the immunoSEQ multiplex PCR assay. For the multiplex PCR, a mixture combining 60 forward primers for TCR Vbeta segments and 13 reverse primers for TCR Jbeta segments was used. In TCRdb, the immuneACCESS table is reduced to in-frame sequences with V and J assigned. These tables do not hold every clone; where another copy was compared, an unresolved V gene accounts for under half, and the others remain unexplained. This sample holds some 140,000 clones; around 79% were observed only once. The ten top clones hold 1.1% to 1.5% of the sample. The sample taken for sequencing was PBMCs. The receptors here all came from a woman aged 35 to 49 in good health and CMV-seronegative.

This clone has only one observation. V and J are TRBV5-6 and TRBJ2-7; TRBD1 agrees at 7 bases. CDR1 is SGHDT and CDR2 is YYEEEE in the germline V gene. This CDR3 contains 14 residues. The V segment lost 4 bases and the J segment 1 base; nucleotides outside the gene matches: 5. CDR3 sequence: CASSLGDRSYEQYF. DNA of the CDR3: TGTGCCAGCAGCCTGGGGGACAGATCCTACGAGCAGTACTTC.

This clone was recorded only once. This rearrangement joins TRBV4-1 to TRBJ2-5; 11 bases match TRBD2. This CDR3 region has 14 residues. Germline V gene sequence: CDR1 MGHRA, CDR2 YSYEKL. J was trimmed by 6 bases and V by 6 bases; bases with no gene match: 6. CDR3 in amino acids: CASSRLAGYKTQYF. CDR3 DNA sequence: TGCGCCAGCAGTCGACTAGCGGGGTATAAGACCCAGTACTTC.

The rearrangement joins TRBV5-6 to TRBJ1-1; 8 nucleotides line up with TRBD1. Trimming removed 3 bases from V and 10 bases from J; junction bases left unmatched: 14. CDR3 length equals 15 residues. Germline V gives CDR1 SGHDT, CDR2 YYEEEE. Here the CDR3 reads CASSSRDRRLCGAFF. CDR3 coding DNA: TGTGCCAGCAGCTCCCGGGACAGGAGGTTGTGCGGAGCTTTCTTT.

The chain carries TRBV29-1 and TRBJ1-4, with 10 bases aligning to TRBD1. CDR1 and CDR2 from the germline V gene are SQVTM and ANQGSEA. The trim removed 6 bases at V and 8 bases at J, leaving 9 bases unmatched. The CDR3 extends over 14 amino acids. The CDR3 coding sequence is TGCAGCGTGACGACAGGGGGCGCTTCCGAAAAACTGTTTTTT. Its translation: CSVTTGGASEKLFF.

The chain employs TRBV5-1 and TRBJ2-2; tentative D call: TRBD1 (5 bases). This CDR3 contains 14 residues. The ends were cut back, 1 base at V and 1 base at J, with 5 bases in the middle. Per the germline V gene, CDR1 is SGHRS and CDR2 is YFSETQ. The CDR3 region has the DNA TGCGCCAGCAGCTTGCAGGGGAACACCGGGGAGCTGTTTTTT. It translates to CASSLQGNTGELFF.

V is TRBV29-1 and J is TRBJ1-1, with D possibly matching TRBD1 (6 bases). Between the trimmed V and J ends, which lost 6 bases and 3 bases, there was a span of 14 bases. The CDR3 runs to 13 residues. The germline V gene has CDR1 SQVTM and CDR2 ANQGSEA. The CDR3 bases are TGCAGCGTCTTACGGGGGGGCGACACTGAAGCTTTCTTT. Translating gives CSVLRGGDTEAFF.

The chain couples TRBV7-2 to TRBJ2-7; D possibly corresponds to TRBD1 (5 bases). V lost 3 bases, J lost 6 bases, and 18 bases lay in between. This CDR3 has 15 residues. The germline gives CDR1 SGHTA, CDR2 FQGNSA. The CDR3 DNA sequence: TGTGCCAGCAGCTTGTGGGGCAGAAATTCCGGCGAGCAGTACTTC. This sequence encodes CASSLWGRNSGEQYF.

This clone has a handful of counts. The genes are TRBV4-3 and TRBJ2-1; 9 nucleotides align to TRBD2. The CDR3 has 16 amino acids. V shed 0 bases and J 7 bases; nucleotides not matched to a gene: 7. CDR1 is LGHNA and CDR2 is YSLEER in the germline V gene. Written as DNA, the CDR3 is TGCGCCAGCAGCCAAGAGCTGGCGGGGGGGCGAAATGAGCAGTTCTTC. Translating gives CASSQELAGGRNEQFF.